This T cell receptor (beta chain) originates from a study of OX40 agonist ivuxolimab in advanced cancers. Regarding the study as a whole: In the 0.1 to 3.0 mg/kg range, CD4+ and CD8+ blood T cells had expanded clonally by week 6.

This clone appeared once. As yet, its antigen is unknown. The V gene's germline CDR1 is SGHKS and CDR2 YYEKEE (reference sequence). This CDR3 has 17 amino acids. The J segment lost 1 base and the V segment lost 0 bases, leaving 7 bases of the junction unmatched. The cohort excluded patients with autoimmune disease history or systemic immunosuppression. The investigators sampled blood at baseline, at cycle 4 day 1, and at cycle 7 day 1. Produced via immunoSEQ multiplex PCR; TCRdb's table is partial and in-frame only. The sample has 70,000 to 95,000 clones; 92% are singletons. The receptor comes from an adult with an advanced solid tumor such as melanoma, head and neck, liver or kidney cancer. This specimen consisted of CD4+ or CD8+ T cells sorted from blood, obtained in a trial of the OX40 agonist ivuxolimab. The chain has TRBV5-5 and TRBJ2-5, with TRBD2 matching over 9 bases. The CDR3 DNA reads TGTGCCAGCAGCTTGGTACGCGGGGGGGCCGGCCAAGAGACCCAGTACTTC. The encoded protein is CASSLVRGGAGQETQYF. Full variable domain (outside the CDR3, taken from reference TRBV5-5 and TRBJ2-5): DAGVTQSPTHLIKTRGQQVTLRCSPISGHKSVSWYQQVLGQGPQFIFQYYEKEERGRGNFPDRFSARQFPNYSSELNVNALLLGDSALYLCASSLVRGGAGQETQYFGPGTRLLVL.